The 25 T cell receptor beta chains below all came from one sample that was sequenced in a study of response to subunit inactivated influenza vaccine. TCRdb analysed the RT-PCR reads with MiXCR anew, one entry per CDR3 protein. The data show about 530,000 distinct CDR3 sequences, about 12% seen once. The sequences come from PBMCs from blood, collected on the day of vaccination. These receptor sequences come from a man over 45 who received an inactivated influenza vaccine.

This clonotype came up a few times. The V call is TRBV28, the J call TRBJ2-7, with D perhaps matching TRBD2 (6 bases). CDR1 is MDHEN, CDR2 SYDVKM, per germline. The CDR3 loop spans 15 amino acids. The V and J ends lost 8 bases and 0 bases respectively, with 17 bases between them. CDR3 residues: CASRASGTASYEQYF. In DNA, the CDR3 is TGTGCCAGCCGAGCATCCGGGACTGCCTCCTACGAGCAGTACTTC.

This clonotype appeared many times. The V call is TRBV29-1, the J call TRBJ1-1; D is unresolved. V was clipped by 7 bases and J by 1 base, with 13 bases between them. The V gene's germline CDR1 is SQVTM and CDR2 ANQGSEA. The CDR3 runs to 13 residues. CDR3 residues: CSAAMRPNTEAFF. The CDR3 DNA is TGCAGCGCTGCCATGAGACCGAACACTGAAGCTTTCTTT.

The chain carries TRBV5-1 and TRBJ2-3, with 7 bases that match TRBD1. Germline V CDR1 and CDR2: SGHRS, YFSETQ. This CDR3 is built from 16 residues. After removal of 3 bases from V and 0 bases from J, the junction contained 7 bases not matched to a gene. The CDR3 sequence is CASSSGTASSTDTQYF. The CDR3 nucleotides read TGCGCCAGCAGCTCAGGGACAGCCTCTAGCACAGATACGCAGTATTTT.

This clonotype was detected once. The chain employs TRBV12-3 or TRBV12-4 and TRBJ2-6, with D possibly matching TRBD2 (6 bases). The CDR3 extends over 18 amino acids. The V end lost 10 bases, the J end lost 3 bases, and 25 bases lay between the germline ends. The CDR3 reads CATRAKGGPFYGANVLTF. As DNA, the CDR3 is TGTGCCACCAGGGCGAAGGGAGGCCCCTTTTATGGGGCCAACGTCCTGACTTTC.

This clonotype appeared a few times. The V and J genes are TRBV11-1 and TRBJ2-1, with 10 bases lining up with TRBD2. With 5 bases clipped from V and 8 bases from J, the junction kept 9 bases outside the gene matches. The germline V gene has CDR1 SGHAT and CDR2 FQDESV (reference sequence). This CDR3 is 15 amino acids long. The CDR3 DNA is TGTGCCAGCAGCCCCGAAGCGGGAGGGAGAGATGAGCAGTTCTTC. Translation: CASSPEAGGRDEQFF.

This clonotype was recorded a few times. The chain couples TRBV9 to TRBJ2-7; D remains ambiguous. The CDR3 totals 14 residues. The germline V and J ends were trimmed by 4 bases and 7 bases, with 18 bases remaining between them. Germline V gene sequence: CDR1 SGDLS, CDR2 YYNGEE. DNA of the CDR3: TGTGCCAGCAGCCCCATGATCGGCTCTGCGGAGCAGTACTTC. Its translation: CASSPMIGSAEQYF.

CDR3 in amino acids: CASSRRQGDKAGELFF. In DNA, the CDR3 is TGTGCCAGCAGCCGTAGACAGGGGGATAAGGCCGGGGAGCTGTTTTTT. The chain joins TRBV6-2 or TRBV6-3 to TRBJ2-2; TRBD1 agrees at 9 bases. CDR1 and CDR2 from the germline V gene are MNHEY and SVGEGT. The CDR3 has 16 amino acids. Germline trimming cut 6 bases from V and 6 bases from J; bases unmatched to any gene: 11.

This clonotype has a handful of counts. J is TRBJ1-2 and V is TRBV7-9; D gene unclear. The ends were cut back, 5 bases at V and 3 bases at J, with 16 bases in the middle. Per germline, CDR1 SEHNR and CDR2 FQNEAQ (reference sequence). The CDR3 contains 15 residues. The CDR3: CASSPDPGRYYGYTF. DNA for the CDR3: TGTGCCAGCAGCCCAGACCCCGGACGCTACTATGGCTACACCTTC.

The rearrangement joins TRBV7-3 to TRBJ2-5; 9 bases are shared with TRBD1. Trimming removed 5 bases from V and 4 bases from J; junction bases left unmatched: 8. The CDR3 is made up of 15 amino acids. CDR1 and CDR2 from the germline V gene are SGHTA and FQGTGA. Here the CDR3 reads CASSQTGGTPETQYF. Here the CDR3 DNA reads TGTGCCAGCAGCCAAACAGGGGGCACGCCAGAGACCCAGTACTTC.

This clonotype was observed many times. V gene TRBV4-3 combines with J gene TRBJ2-2; perhaps D is TRBD1 or TRBD2 (5 bases each). Trimming took 0 bases from V and 7 from J, leaving 15 bases between them. This CDR3 has 16 residues. The V gene's germline CDR1 is LGHNA and CDR2 YSLEER. CDR3 coding DNA: TGCGCCAGCAGCCAAGATCCTACAGGAGGAGGCGGGGAGCTGTTTTTT. Translating gives CASSQDPTGGGGELFF.

V gene TRBV7-9 combines with J gene TRBJ1-1; D is undetermined. CDR1 is SEHNR, CDR2 FQNEAQ, per germline (reference sequence). The CDR3 totals 14 residues. Trimming stripped 5 bases from V and 4 bases from J, with 14 bases between. The CDR3 coding sequence is TGTGCCAGCAGCACCGGACCGGGAGGCACTGAAGCTTTCTTT. It specifies CASSTGPGGTEAFF.

This clonotype was picked up a small number of times. For the CDR3, the DNA is TGTGCCAGCAGCTTAGCCCGGAGCACAAAGGGCGGGGGTCCCGAGCAGTACTTC. It translates to CASSLARSTKGGGPEQYF. The chain joins TRBV7-6 to TRBJ2-7, with 7 bases aligning to TRBD2. J lost 6 bases, V lost 0 bases, and 17 bases had no gene match. The germline V gene encodes CDR1 SGHVS and CDR2 FNYEAQ. This CDR3 is 18 amino acids long.

The chain joins TRBV14 to TRBJ2-2; TRBD2 aligns across 9 bases. Trimming removed 3 bases from V and 3 bases from J; junction bases left unmatched: 5. Germline values: CDR1 SGHDN, CDR2 FVKESK. There are 16 residues in the CDR3. The CDR3 spells CASSQASGRYTGELFF. The CDR3 DNA follows: TGTGCCAGCAGCCAGGCAAGCGGGAGGTACACCGGGGAGCTGTTTTTT. Using reference TRBV14 and TRBJ2-2 for the parts outside the CDR3, the full variable domain is EAGVTQFPSHSVIEKGQTVTLRCDPISGHDNLYWYRRVMGKEIKFLLHFVKESKQDESGMPNNRFLAERTGGTYSTLKVQPAELEDSGVYFCASSQASGRYTGELFFGEGSRLTVL.

V usage is TRBV6-1 and J usage is TRBJ2-7; tentatively, D is TRBD2 (5 bases). Germline lookup yields CDR1 MNHNS and CDR2 SASEGT. This CDR3 is built from 13 residues. The V gene lost 6 bases and the J gene lost 0 bases, with 9 bases spanning the gap. The CDR3 sequence is CASRGGTSYEQYF. The CDR3 region has the DNA TGTGCCAGCAGAGGAGGCACCTCCTACGAGCAGTACTTC.

This clonotype was seen ten or more times. V usage is TRBV4-3 and J usage is TRBJ2-3; possibly TRBD1 or TRBD2 for D (5 bases each). The CDR3 spans 17 residues. V shed 0 bases and J shed 1 base, with 14 bases lying between them. Per germline, CDR1 LGHNA and CDR2 YSLEER. The CDR3 protein is CASSQDAAGAGTDTQYF. CDR3 DNA: TGCGCCAGCAGCCAAGATGCGGCCGGGGCCGGCACAGATACGCAGTATTTT.

This chain links TRBV6-2 or TRBV6-3 with TRBJ2-3; possibly TRBD2 for D (5 bases). Germline-derived CDR1 and CDR2 are MNHEY and SVGEGT. This CDR3 has 10 amino acids. V was shortened by 10 bases and J by 5 bases, with 7 bases between the two germline ends. This CDR3 is CATRGDTQYF. The CDR3 DNA reads as TGTGCCACTCGGGGAGATACGCAGTATTTT.

Only a few counts were recorded for this clonotype. This rearrangement joins TRBV5-1 to TRBJ2-7; TRBD1 matches at 7 bases. CDR3 size: 14 residues. Germline CDR1 and CDR2: SGHRS and YFSETQ. V was clipped by 4 bases and J by 4 bases; unmatched bases: 8. The CDR3 bases are TGCGCCAGCAGCGGCGGACAGGTTATGTACGAGCAGTACTTC. It translates to CASSGGQVMYEQYF.

This clonotype has ten or more counts. V and J are TRBV20-1 and TRBJ2-7; D is perhaps TRBD1 (5 bases). The germline V gene encodes CDR1 DFQATT and CDR2 SNEGSKA (reference sequence). V was shortened by 5 bases and J by 3 bases, with 14 bases between the two germline ends. This CDR3 has 13 amino acids. The CDR3 here is CSAEPRVYYEQYF. The CDR3, as DNA: TGCAGTGCTGAACCCAGGGTCTACTACGAGCAGTACTTC.

This clonotype was picked up a small number of times. A read error may account for a junction end that differs from germline. The rearrangement joins TRBV7-2 to TRBJ2-3, with a weak D call TRBD2 (7 bases). Germline loops: CDR1 SGHTA, CDR2 FQGNSA. The CDR3 sequence is 16 residues long. CDR3 loop: CASSLAGGGFTDTQYF. The DNA of the CDR3 is TGTGCCAGCAGCCTAGCAGGCGGGGGCTTCACAGATACGCAGTATTTT.

This clonotype was picked up many times. The gene calls are TRBV25-1 and TRBJ1-1; 7 nucleotides agree with TRBD1. CDR1 and CDR2 from the germline V gene are MGHDK and SYGVNS. The CDR3 has 15 amino acids. Losses at the gene ends were 1 base for V and 4 bases for J; bases not matched to a gene: 6. CDR3 in DNA: TGTGCCAGCAGTGAATCCTCAGGGGGAAGCACTGAAGCTTTCTTT. The encoded protein is CASSESSGGSTEAFF.

This clonotype has only a few counts. The chain recombines TRBV7-2 with TRBJ2-7, with TRBD2 matching 9 bases. The CDR3 runs 17 residues. With 5 bases clipped from V and 0 bases from J, the junction kept 11 bases outside the gene matches. Germline CDR1 and CDR2: SGHTA and FQGNSA. The CDR3 reads CASSPLAGSLSSYEQYF. The CDR3 DNA is TGTGCCAGCAGCCCGCTAGCGGGGTCTTTGAGCTCCTACGAGCAGTACTTC.

The chain joins TRBV18 to TRBJ2-1, with D possibly being TRBD1 (5 bases). V shed 2 bases and J shed 7 bases, with 15 bases lying between them. This CDR3 region has 15 residues. From germline, CDR1 is KGHSH and CDR2 LQKENI. Here the CDR3 reads CASSPIGQGKNEQFF. CDR3 coding DNA: TGTGCCAGCTCACCAATTGGGCAGGGTAAGAATGAGCAGTTCTTC.

V is TRBV12-3 or TRBV12-4 and J is TRBJ2-2; TRBD2 matches 11 bases. This CDR3 has 17 amino acids. Losses at the gene ends were 2 bases for V and 7 bases for J; bases not matched to a gene: 9. The CDR3 spells CASSLLSGTSGVGELFF. CDR3 nucleotides: TGTGCCAGCAGTTTACTTTCCGGGACTAGCGGCGTCGGGGAGCTGTTTTTT.

In its sample, this clonotype was seen a few times. The chain couples TRBV20-1 to TRBJ2-5; no definite D call. Germline V CDR1 and CDR2: DFQATT, SNEGSKA (reference sequence). The CDR3 is 13 amino acids. V shed 4 bases and J shed 2 bases, with 11 bases lying between them. The CDR3 bases are TGCAGTGCTACCCCCGGAATTCAAGAGACCCAGTACTTC. Amino acid sequence: CSATPGIQETQYF.

V and J are TRBV19 and TRBJ1-2; 8 nucleotides agree with TRBD1. The V gene's germline CDR1 is LNHDA and CDR2 SQIVND (reference sequence). V dropped 7 bases and J dropped 4; count of bases not matched to a gene: 8. This CDR3 region has 14 residues. The CDR3 here is CASTTGTGFYGYTF. Here the CDR3 DNA reads TGTGCCAGTACCACAGGGACAGGATTCTATGGCTACACCTTC.